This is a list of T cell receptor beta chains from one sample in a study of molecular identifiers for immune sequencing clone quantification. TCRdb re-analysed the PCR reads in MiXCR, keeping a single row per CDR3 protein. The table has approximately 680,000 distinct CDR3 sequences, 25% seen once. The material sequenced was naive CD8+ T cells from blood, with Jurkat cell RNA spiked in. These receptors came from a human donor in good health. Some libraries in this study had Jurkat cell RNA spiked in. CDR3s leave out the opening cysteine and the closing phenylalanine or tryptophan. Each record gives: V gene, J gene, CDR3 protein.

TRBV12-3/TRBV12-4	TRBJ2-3	ASSLGSGGWSDTQY
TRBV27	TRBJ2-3	ASSLYLTDTQY
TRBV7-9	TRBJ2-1	ASSLVLAGGSEQF
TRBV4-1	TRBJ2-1	ASSQQTGSYNEQF
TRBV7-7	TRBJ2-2	ASSSPHGASTGELF
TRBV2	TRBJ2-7	ASTGPAGTDVYEQY
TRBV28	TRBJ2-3	ASSLLSREVGTDTQY
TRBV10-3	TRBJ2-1	AISEDSRSSYNEQF
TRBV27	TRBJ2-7	ASGWKGAYERY
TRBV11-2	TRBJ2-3	ASSSSGRSTDTQY
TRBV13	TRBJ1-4	ASSFRGYEKLF
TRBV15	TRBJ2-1	ATSRGSDSYKEQF
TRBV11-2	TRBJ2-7	ASSLDPDRAYEQY
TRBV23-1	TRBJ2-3	ASSQETSGSTDTQY
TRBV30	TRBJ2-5	AWTWGGVAETQN
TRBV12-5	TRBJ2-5	ASSLGIWETQY
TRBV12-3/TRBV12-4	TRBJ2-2	ASSPMTGGPANTGELF
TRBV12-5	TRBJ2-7	ASGLDRAYEQY
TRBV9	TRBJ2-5	ASSPGGGLSDAEETQY
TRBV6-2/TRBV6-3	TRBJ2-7	ASSYSILAGDYEQY
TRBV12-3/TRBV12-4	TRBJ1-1	ASQAGGPEAF
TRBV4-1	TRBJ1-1	ASSQAQGAGTEAF
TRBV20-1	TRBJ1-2	SVSPGNGYT
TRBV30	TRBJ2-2	AWSHPPGTRSFGRGELF
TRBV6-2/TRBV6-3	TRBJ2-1	ASSYTAGEWNEQF
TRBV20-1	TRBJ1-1	SAGSLDRVEDTEAF
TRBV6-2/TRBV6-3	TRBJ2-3	ASSAEEGTYSTDTQY
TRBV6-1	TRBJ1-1	ASSEFAGSTRSVNTEAF
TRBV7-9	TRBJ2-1	ASSSPRGYNEQF
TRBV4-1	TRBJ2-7	ASSPTGGRENYEQY
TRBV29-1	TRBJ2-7	SVVAYQASYEQY
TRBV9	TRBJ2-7	ASSYGQGQTYEQY
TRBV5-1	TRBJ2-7	ASSLGWGLGHEQY
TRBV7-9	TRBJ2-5	ASSPPGSRGETQY
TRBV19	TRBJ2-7	ASSIVGAYEQY
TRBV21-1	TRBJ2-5	ASSKPSLLMGTQH
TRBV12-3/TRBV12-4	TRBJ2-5	ASSSLADPGETQY
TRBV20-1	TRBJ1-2	SAREDTVNYVYT
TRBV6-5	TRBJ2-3	ASSYSRLAGGPGDTQY
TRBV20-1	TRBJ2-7	SARDLDEQY
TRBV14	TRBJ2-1	ASSHTSGRPPNNYNEQF
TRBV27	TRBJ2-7	ASSITYGGEQY
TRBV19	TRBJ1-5	ASRWTDYSNQPQH
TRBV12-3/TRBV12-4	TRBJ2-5	ASWAGGSETQY
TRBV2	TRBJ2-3	ASSYVRDFDNTQY
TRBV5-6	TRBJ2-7	ASSLGPGQAMYEQY
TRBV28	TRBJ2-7	ASSLSLGSSGDSYGQY
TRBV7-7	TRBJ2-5	ASSLAAASVLETQY
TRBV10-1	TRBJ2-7	AKKTPVVYEQY
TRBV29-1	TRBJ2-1	SGDWTGGNEQF
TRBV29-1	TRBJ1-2	SVVAGYLGDYT
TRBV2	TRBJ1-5	ASSEAPTGVFYQPQH
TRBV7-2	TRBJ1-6	ASSPDGEYSPLH
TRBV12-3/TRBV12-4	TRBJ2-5	ASSPSASGSTYRFETQY
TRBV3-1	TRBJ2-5	ASSPTGLEETQY
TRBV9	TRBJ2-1	ASTPERGYNEQF
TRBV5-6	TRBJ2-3	ASSSSGGGGTDTQY
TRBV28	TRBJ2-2	ASSLFLAGGSTGELF
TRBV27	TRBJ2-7	ASSFRPIYEQY
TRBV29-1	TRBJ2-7	SVLAGYYEQY